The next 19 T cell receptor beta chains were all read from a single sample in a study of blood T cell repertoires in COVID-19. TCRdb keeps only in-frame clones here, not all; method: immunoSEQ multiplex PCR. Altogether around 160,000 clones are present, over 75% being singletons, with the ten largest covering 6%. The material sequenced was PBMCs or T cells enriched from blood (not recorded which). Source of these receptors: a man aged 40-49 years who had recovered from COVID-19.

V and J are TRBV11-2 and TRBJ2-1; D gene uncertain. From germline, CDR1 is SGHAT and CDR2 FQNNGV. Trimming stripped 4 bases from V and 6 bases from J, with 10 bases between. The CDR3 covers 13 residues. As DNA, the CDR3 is TGTGCCAGCAGCTCGACATCCGCCAATGAGCAGTTCTTC. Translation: CASSSTSANEQFF.

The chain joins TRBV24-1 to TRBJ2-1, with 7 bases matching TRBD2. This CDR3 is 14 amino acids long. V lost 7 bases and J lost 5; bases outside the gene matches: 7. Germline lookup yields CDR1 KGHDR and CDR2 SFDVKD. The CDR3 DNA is TGTGCCACCAGGGGGACTATATCCGACAATGAGCAGTTCTTC. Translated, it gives CATRGTISDNEQFF.

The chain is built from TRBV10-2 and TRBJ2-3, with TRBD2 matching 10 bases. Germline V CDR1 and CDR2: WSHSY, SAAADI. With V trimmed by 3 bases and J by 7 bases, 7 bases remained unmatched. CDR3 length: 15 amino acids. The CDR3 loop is CASSDASGGANTQYF. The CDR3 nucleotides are TGCGCCAGCAGTGATGCCAGCGGGGGGGCCAATACGCAGTATTTT.

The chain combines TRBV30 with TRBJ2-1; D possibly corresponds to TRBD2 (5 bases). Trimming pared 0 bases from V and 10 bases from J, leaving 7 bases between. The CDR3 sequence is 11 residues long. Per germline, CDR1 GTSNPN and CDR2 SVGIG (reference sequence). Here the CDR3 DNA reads TGTGCCTGGAGTGTTCGGGAAGAGCAGTTCTTC. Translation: CAWSVREEQFF.

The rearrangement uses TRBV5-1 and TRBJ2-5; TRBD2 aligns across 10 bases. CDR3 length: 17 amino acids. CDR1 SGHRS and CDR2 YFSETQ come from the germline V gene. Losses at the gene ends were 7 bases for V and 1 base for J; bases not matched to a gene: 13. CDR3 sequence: CASSRASGGPIQETQYF. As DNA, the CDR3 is TGCGCCAGCTCGAGGGCTAGCGGGGGCCCTATCCAAGAGACCCAGTACTTC.

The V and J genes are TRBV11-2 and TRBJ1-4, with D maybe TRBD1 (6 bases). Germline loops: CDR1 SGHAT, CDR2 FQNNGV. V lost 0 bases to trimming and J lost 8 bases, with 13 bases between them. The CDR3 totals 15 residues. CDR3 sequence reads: CASSLDGGGNEKLFF. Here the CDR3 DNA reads TGTGCCAGCAGCTTAGATGGTGGGGGCAACGAAAAACTGTTTTTT.

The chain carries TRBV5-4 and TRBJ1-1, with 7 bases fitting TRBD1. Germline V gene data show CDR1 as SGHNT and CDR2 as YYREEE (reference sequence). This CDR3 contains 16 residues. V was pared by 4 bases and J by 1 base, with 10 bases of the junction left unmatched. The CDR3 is CASSTRGGQKNTEAFF. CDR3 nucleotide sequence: TGTGCCAGCAGCACCCGAGGGGGACAGAAGAACACTGAAGCTTTCTTT.

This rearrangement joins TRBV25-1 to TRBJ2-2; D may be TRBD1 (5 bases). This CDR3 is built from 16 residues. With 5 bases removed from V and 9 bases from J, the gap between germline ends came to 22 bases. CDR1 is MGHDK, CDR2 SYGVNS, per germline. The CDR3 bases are TGTGCCAGCAGTAGGGTCGGAAGCCAGGGAAGCAGGGAGCTGTTTTTT. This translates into CASSRVGSQGSRELFF.

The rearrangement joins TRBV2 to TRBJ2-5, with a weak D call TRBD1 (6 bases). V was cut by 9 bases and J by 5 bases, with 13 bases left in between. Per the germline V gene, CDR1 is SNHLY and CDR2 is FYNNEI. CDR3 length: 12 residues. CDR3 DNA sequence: TGTGCCAGTCGCCAGGGGATCGAGACCCAGTACTTC. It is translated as CASRQGIETQYF.

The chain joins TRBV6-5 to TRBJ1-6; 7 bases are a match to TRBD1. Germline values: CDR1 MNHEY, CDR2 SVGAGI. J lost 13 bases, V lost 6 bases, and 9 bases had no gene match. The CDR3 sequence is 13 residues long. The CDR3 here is CASRTTGEGPLHF. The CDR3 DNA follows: TGTGCCAGCAGGACTACAGGGGAAGGGCCCCTCCACTTT.

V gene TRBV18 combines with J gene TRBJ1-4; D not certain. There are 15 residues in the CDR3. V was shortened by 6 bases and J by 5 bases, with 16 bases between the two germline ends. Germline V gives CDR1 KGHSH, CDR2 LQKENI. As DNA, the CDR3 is TGTGCCAGCTCGCCCACCCCCAGCGGAAATGAAAAACTGTTTTTT. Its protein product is CASSPTPSGNEKLFF.

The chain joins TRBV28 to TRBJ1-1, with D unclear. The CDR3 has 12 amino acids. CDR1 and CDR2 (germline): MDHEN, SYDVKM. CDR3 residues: CATRRMNTEAFF. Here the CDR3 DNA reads TGTGCGACAAGACGAATGAACACTGAAGCTTTCTTT.

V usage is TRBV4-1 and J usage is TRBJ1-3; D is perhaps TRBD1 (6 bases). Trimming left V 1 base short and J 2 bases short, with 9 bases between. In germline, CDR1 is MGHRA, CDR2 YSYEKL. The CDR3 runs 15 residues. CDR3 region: CASSQGGGAGNTIYF. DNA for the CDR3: TGCGCCAGCAGCCAAGGAGGGGGAGCTGGAAACACCATATATTTT.

The DNA for the CDR3 is TGTGCCAGCAGCTTAGTGCAGGGGACTGGAAACACCATATATTTT. Amino acids: CASSLVQGTGNTIYF. J is TRBJ1-3 and V is TRBV7-6; D may be TRBD1 (6 bases). V was pared by 1 base and J by 2 bases, with 9 bases between. The CDR3 runs to 15 residues. The germline gives CDR1 SGHVS, CDR2 FNYEAQ.

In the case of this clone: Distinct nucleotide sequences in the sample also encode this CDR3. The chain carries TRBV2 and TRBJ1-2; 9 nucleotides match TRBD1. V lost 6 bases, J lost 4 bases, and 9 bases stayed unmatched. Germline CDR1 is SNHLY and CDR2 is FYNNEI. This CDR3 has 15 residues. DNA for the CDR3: TGTGCCAGCAGGGGTCCGGGACAGGGCGTCTATGGCTACACCTTC. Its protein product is CASRGPGQGVYGYTF.

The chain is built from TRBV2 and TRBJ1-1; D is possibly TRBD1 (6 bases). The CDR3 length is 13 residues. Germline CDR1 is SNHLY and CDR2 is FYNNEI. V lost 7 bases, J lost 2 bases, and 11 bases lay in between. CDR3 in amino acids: CASNGDTNTEAFF. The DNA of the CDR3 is TGTGCCAGCAATGGGGACACCAACACTGAAGCTTTCTTT.

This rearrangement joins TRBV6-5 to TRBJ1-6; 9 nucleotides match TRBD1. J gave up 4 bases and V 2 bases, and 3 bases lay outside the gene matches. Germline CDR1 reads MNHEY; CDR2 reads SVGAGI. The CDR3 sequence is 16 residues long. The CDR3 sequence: CASSYTGQGYNSPLHF. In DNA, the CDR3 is TGTGCCAGCAGTTACACCGGACAGGGGTATAATTCACCCCTCCACTTT.

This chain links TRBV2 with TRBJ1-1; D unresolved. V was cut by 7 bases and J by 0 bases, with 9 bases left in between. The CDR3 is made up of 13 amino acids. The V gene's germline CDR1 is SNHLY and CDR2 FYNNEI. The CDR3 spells CASNWGVNTEAFF. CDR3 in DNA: TGTGCCAGCAATTGGGGAGTGAACACTGAAGCTTTCTTT.

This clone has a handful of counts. This chain's CDR3 is CASSPRGSYEKLFF. The CDR3 DNA reads as TGTGCCAGCAGCCCGAGGGGGTCCTATGAAAAACTGTTTTTT. The chain couples TRBV5-6 to TRBJ1-4; a possible D gene is TRBD1 (6 bases). The V and J ends lost 4 bases and 6 bases respectively, with 13 bases between them. The CDR3 is 14 residues long. CDR1 SGHDT and CDR2 YYEEEE come from the germline V gene.